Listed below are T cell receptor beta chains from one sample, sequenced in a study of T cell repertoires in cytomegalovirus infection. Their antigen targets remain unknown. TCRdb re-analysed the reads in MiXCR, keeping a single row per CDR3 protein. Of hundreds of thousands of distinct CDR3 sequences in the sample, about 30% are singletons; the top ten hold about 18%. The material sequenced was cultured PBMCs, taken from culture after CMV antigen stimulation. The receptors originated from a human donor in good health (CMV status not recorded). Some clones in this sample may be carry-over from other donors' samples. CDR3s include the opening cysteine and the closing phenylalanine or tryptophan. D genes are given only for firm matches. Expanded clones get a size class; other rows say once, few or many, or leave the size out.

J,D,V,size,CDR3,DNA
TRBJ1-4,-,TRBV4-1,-,CASSQDRWAGREEKLFF,TGCGCCAGCAGCCAAGATCGGTGGGCAGGACGAGAAGAAAAACTGTTTTTT
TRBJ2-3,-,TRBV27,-,CASSLWGSQDTQYF,TGTGCCAGCAGTTTATGGGGGTCGCAAGATACGCAGTATTTT
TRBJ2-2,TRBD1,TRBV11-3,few,CASRGQGIGELFF,TGTGCCAGCCGGGGACAGGGGATCGGGGAGCTGTTTTTT
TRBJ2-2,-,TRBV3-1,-,CASSQLADNTGELFF,TGTGCCAGCAGCCAACTAGCCGATAACACCGGGGAGCTGTTTTTT
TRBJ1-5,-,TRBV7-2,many,CASSSWTDSNQPQHF,TGTGCCAGCAGCTCGTGGACAGATAGCAATCAGCCCCAGCATTTT
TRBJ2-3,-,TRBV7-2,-,CASSLAHVLAGTQYF,TGTGCCAGCAGCTTAGCGCACGTTCTCGCGGGAACGCAGTATTTT
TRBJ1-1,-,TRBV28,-,CASLALDRTNTEAFF,TGTGCCAGCCTAGCCCTCGACAGGACGAACACTGAAGCTTTCTTT
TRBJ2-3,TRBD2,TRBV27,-,CASSTNGLAAPGDTQYF,TGTGCCAGCAGTACAAACGGACTAGCAGCACCGGGAGATACGCAGTATTTT
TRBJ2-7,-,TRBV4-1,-,CASSQDPPGAYEQYF,TGCGCCAGCAGCCAAGATCCCCCCGGGGCCTACGAGCAGTACTTC
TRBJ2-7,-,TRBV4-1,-,CASSPPGGTEQYF,TGCGCCAGCAGCCCCCCCGGTGGTACCGAGCAGTACTTC
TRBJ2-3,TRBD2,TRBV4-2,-,CASSQPGTSGGAWPDTQYF,TGTGCCAGCAGCCAACCGGGAACTAGCGGGGGGGCCTGGCCAGATACGCAGTATTTT
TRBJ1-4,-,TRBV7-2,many,CASSLGGEKLFF,TGTGCCAGCAGCTTAGGGGGTGAAAAACTGTTTTTT
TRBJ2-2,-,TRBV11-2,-,CASRLADSGELFF,TGTGCCAGCAGACTAGCTGACAGCGGGGAGCTGTTTTTT
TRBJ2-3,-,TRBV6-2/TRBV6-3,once,CASSYGLPWQYF,TGTGCCAGCAGTTACGGCCTCCCATGGCAGTATTTT
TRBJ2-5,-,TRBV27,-,CASSSRYGETQYF,TGTGCCAGCAGTTCCCGCTACGGGGAGACCCAGTACTTC
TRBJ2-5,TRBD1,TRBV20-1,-,CSASPMDRGETQYF,TGCAGTGCTAGCCCGATGGACAGGGGAGAGACCCAGTACTTC
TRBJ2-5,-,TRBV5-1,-,CASSPRRNGETQYF,TGCGCCAGCAGCCCGCGGCGGAACGGGGAGACCCAGTACTTC
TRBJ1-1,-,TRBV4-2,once,CASSQGRADNTEAFF,TGTGCCAGCAGCCAAGGGAGGGCAGACAACACTGAAGCTTTCTTT
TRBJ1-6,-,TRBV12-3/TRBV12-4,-,CASSFGTPNSPLHF,TGTGCCAGCAGTTTCGGAACACCAAATTCACCCCTCCACTTT
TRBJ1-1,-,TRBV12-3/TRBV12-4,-,CASRKGFVFRVAEAFF,TGTGCCAGCAGAAAAGGATTTGTCTTCCGGGTAGCTGAAGCTTTCTTT
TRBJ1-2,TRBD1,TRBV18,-,CASSQGAEYGYTF,TGTGCCAGCTCCCAGGGGGCGGAATATGGCTACACCTTC
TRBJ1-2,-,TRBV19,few,CASSIQGNYGYTF,TGTGCCAGTAGTATACAGGGGAACTATGGCTACACCTTC